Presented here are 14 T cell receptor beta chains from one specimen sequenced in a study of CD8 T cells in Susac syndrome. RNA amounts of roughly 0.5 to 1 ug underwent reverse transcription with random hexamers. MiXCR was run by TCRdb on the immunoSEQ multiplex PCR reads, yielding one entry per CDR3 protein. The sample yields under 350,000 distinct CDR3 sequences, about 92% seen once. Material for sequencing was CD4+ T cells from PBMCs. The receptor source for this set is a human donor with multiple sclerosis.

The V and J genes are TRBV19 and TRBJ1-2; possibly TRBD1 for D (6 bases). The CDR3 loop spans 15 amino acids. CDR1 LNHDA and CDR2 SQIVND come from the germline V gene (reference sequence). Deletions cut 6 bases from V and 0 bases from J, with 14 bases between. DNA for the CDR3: TGTGCCAGTAGACTCACGGCAGGGGCTAACTATGGCTACACCTTC. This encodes CASRLTAGANYGYTF.

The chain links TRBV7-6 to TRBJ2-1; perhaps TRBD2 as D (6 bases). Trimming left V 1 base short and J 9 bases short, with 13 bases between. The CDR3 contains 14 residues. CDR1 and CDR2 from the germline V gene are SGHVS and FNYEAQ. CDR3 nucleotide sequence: TGTGCCAGCAGCTTAGGTCGGGGGAACGCTGAGCAGTTCTTC. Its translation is CASSLGRGNAEQFF.

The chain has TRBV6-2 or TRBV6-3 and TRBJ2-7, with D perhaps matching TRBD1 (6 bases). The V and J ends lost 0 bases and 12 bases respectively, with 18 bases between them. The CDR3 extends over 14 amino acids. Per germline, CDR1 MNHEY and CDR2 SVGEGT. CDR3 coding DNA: TGTGCCAGCAGTTACTCACAGGGAACTTATCAGACGTACTTC. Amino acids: CASSYSQGTYQTYF.

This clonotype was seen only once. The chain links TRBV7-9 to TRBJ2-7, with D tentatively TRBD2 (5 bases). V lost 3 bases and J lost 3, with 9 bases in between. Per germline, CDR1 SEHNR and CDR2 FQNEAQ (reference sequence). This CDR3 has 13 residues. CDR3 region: CASSFDGGYEQYF. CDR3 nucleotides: TGTGCCAGCAGCTTCGACGGAGGCTACGAGCAGTACTTC.

This chain's CDR3 is CASSHYRTGLQETQYF. The CDR3 DNA is TGTGCCAGCAGCCACTACCGGACAGGCCTTCAAGAGACCCAGTACTTC. This rearrangement joins TRBV3-1 to TRBJ2-5; 7 bases align to TRBD1. The germline gives CDR1 LGHDT, CDR2 YNNKEL (reference sequence). Trimming removed 3 bases from V and 2 bases from J; junction bases left unmatched: 9. CDR3 length equals 16 residues.

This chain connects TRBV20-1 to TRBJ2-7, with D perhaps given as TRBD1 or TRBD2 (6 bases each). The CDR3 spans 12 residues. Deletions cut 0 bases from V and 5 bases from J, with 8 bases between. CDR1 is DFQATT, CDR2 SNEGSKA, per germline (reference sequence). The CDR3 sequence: CSARERGDEQYF. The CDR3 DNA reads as TGCAGTGCTAGAGAAAGGGGGGACGAGCAGTACTTC.

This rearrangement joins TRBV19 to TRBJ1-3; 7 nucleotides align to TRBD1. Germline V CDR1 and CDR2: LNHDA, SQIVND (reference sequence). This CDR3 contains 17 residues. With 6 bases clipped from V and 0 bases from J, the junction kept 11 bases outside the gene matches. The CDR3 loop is CASRLGPGQSSGNTIYF. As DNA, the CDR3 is TGTGCCAGTAGACTCGGACCGGGACAGAGCTCTGGAAACACCATATATTTT.

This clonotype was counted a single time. CDR3 nucleotide sequence: TGTGCCAGCAGAGCGGGGGCTCTCAGGCCCTACAATGAGCAGTTCTTC. It translates to CASRAGALRPYNEQFF. V usage is TRBV12-3 or TRBV12-4 and J usage is TRBJ2-1, with 8 positions matching TRBD2. The CDR3 is made up of 16 amino acids. Losses at the gene ends were 6 bases for V and 2 bases for J; bases not matched to a gene: 9.

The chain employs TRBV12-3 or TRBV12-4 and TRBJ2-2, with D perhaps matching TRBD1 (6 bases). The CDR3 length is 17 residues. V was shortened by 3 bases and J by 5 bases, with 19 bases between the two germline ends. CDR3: CASSFVAGTTITGELFF. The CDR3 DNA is TGTGCCAGCAGTTTCGTAGCCGGGACAACGATTACCGGGGAGCTGTTTTTT.

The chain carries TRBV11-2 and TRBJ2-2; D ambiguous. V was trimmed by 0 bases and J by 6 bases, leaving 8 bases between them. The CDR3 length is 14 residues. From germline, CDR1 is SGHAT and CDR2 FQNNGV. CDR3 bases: TGTGCCAGCAGCTTAGATCTAACTCCCGGGGAGCTGTTTTTT. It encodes CASSLDLTPGELFF.

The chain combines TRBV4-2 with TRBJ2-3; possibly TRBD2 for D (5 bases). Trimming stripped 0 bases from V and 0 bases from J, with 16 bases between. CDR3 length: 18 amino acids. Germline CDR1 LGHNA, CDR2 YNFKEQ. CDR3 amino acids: CASSQDGRGGVSTDTQYF. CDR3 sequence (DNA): TGTGCCAGCAGCCAAGATGGGAGAGGCGGAGTGAGCACAGATACGCAGTATTTT.

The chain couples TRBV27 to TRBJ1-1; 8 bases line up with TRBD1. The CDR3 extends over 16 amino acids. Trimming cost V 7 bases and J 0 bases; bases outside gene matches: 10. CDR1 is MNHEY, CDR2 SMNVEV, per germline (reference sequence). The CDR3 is CASNRGQGAMNTEAFF. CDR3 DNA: TGTGCCAGCAATCGCGGTCAGGGGGCAATGAACACTGAAGCTTTCTTT.

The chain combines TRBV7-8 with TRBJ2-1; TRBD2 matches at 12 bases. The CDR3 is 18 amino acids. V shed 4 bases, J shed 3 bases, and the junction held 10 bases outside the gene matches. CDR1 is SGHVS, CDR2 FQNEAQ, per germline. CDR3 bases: TGTGCCAGCAGCTCTAGGGCGACTAGCGGGGGAAGCTACAATGAGCAGTTCTTC. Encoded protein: CASSSRATSGGSYNEQFF. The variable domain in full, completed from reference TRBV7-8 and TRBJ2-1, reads GAGVSQSPRYKVAKRGQDVALRCDPISGHVSLFWYQQALGQGPEFLTYFQNEAQLDKSGLPSDRFFAERPEGSVSTLKIQRTQQEDSAVYLCASSSRATSGGSYNEQFFGPGTRLTVL.

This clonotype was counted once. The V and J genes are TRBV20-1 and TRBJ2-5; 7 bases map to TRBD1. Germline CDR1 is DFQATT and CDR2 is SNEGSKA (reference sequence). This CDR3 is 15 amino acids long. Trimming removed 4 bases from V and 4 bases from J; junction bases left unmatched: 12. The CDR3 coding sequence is TGCAGTGCTACCCCAGCAAGGGGGCGGGCAGAGACCCAGTACTTC. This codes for CSATPARGRAETQYF.